The entry below describes one T cell receptor (beta chain). The antigen is unknown. Compared with germline, one end of the junction differs, possibly owing to a read error. Researchers ran the PCR with 60 Vbeta and 13 Jbeta primers. Data came from immunoSEQ multiplex PCR; TCRdb stores just in-frame clones and leaves some out. The data contain about 200,000 clones, about 81% of them singletons. This specimen belongs to a study of cytomegalovirus exposure and HLA in healthy donors. Study conclusions and caveats: 15,000 to 20,000 TCR beta sequences were associated with HLA alleles at 0.05 false discovery rate in a later analysis.

Sample: PBMCs. This receptor was identified in a woman aged 40 to 50 in good health and CMV-seronegative.

The CDR3 is CSSSCPDRANQPQHF. The CDR3 DNA reads as TGTTCCAGCAGTTGTCCAGACAGGGCGAATCAGCCCCAGCATTTT. The chain recombines TRBV7-9 with TRBJ1-5, with 7 bases identical to TRBD1. Germline V CDR1 and CDR2: SEHNR, FQNEAQ (reference sequence). This CDR3 contains 15 residues.